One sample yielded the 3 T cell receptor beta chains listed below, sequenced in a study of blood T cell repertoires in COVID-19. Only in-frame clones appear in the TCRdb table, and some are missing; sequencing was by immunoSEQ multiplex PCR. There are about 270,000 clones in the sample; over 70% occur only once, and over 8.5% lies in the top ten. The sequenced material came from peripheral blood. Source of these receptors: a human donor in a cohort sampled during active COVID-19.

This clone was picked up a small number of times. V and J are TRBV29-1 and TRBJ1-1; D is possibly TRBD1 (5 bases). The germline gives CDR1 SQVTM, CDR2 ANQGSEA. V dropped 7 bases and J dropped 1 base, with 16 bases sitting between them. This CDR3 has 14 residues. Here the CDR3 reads CSGLAGSTNTEAFF. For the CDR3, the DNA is TGCAGCGGGTTGGCAGGGTCTACGAACACTGAAGCTTTCTTT. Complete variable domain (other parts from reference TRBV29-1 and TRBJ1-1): SAVISQKPSRDICQRGTSLTIQCQVDSQVTMMFWYRQQPGQSLTLIATANQGSEATYESGFVIDKFPISRPNLTFSTLTVSNMSPEDSSIYLCSGLAGSTNTEAFFGQGTRLTVV.

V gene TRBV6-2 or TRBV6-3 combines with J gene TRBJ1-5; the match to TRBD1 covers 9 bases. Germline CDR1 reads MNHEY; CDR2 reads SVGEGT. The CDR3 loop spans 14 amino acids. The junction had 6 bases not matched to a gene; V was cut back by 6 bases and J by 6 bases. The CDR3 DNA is TGTGCCAGCAGCCGACAGGGGGGGGCTCAGCCCCAGCATTTT. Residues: CASSRQGGAQPQHF.

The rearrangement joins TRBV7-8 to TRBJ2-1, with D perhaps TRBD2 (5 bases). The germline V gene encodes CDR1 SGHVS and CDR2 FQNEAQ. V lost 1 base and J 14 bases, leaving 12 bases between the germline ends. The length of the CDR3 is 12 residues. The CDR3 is CASSLVFWEKFF. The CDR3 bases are TGTGCCAGCAGCTTAGTCTTTTGGGAGAAGTTCTTC.